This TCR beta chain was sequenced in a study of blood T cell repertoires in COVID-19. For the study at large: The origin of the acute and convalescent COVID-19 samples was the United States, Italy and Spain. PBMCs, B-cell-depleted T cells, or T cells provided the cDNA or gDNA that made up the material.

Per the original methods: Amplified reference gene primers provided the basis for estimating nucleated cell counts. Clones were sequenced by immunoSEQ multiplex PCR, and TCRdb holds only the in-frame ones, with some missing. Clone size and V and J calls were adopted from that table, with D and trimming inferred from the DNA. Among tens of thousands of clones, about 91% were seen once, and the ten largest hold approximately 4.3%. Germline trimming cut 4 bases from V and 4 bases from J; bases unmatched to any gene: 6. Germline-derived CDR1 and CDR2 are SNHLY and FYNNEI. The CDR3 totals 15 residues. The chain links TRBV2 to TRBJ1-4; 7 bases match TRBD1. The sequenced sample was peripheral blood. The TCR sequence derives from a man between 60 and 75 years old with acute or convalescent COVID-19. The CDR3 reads CASSGLRDSNEKLFF. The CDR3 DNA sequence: TGTGCCAGCAGTGGGCTCCGGGACAGTAATGAAAAACTGTTTTTT.